Here is one T cell receptor (beta chain) with its context. Its antigen is still unknown. No qualities accompany the bases; no much larger clone lies one base away. The time point label corresponds to: peripheral blood 6 weeks after treatment start. The cohort comprised 29 patients with locally advanced or metastatic urothelial carcinoma treated at Memorial Sloan Kettering on a trial protocol. Peripheral blood mononuclear cells were collected pretreatment and during treatment, with between 1 and 8 total time points per patient. The Qiagen DNeasy Blood extraction kit was used to purify genomic DNA from total PBMCs and tumor samples. Collected pretreatment and during treatment, PBMCs were isolated and stored as previously described. Synthetic TCR analog templates were spiked into each PCR to estimate absolute template abundance from read counts. TCRbeta CDR3 regions were amplified from genomic DNA with bias-controlled V and J gene primers using the immunoSEQ assay. Sequencing of rearranged TCRbeta segments was performed at approximately 20X coverage. Per the original workflow: Clustering was used to correct sequencing errors, and CDR3s were annotated against IMGT to assign V, D and J genes. Only productive TCRbeta rearrangements were used in downstream analyses, excluding out-of-frame or stop-codon sequences. Clonality was calculated as one minus the Shannon entropy normalized by the log of the number of unique productive sequences. Clones differing between time points or between blood and tumor were identified by Fisher's exact test with Benjamini-Hochberg correction at adjusted p below 0.01. The immuneACCESS repertoire file appears here via TCRdb, limited to in-frame rearrangements. These files lack a portion of the clones; in checked studies, under half of the deficit traces to unresolved V genes, and the cause of the others is not known. D and trimming were read from the DNA, whereas the V and J calls and clone size are those reported in that table. Here the sample has 41,000 or so clones; 85% occur a single time. Jointly, the top ten make up 2.6% of the sample.

The data are from a study of PD-L1 blockade in urothelial cancer (dated by TCRdb to the late 2010s). Background for the entire study: Every patient began therapy in about 2014 and was given atezolizumab 1,200 mg intravenously every 3 weeks. Twenty-five of 29 patients were identified as males with urothelial cancer of bladder origin, and a prior smoking history was reported by 18 of 29 patients. An ECOG performance status of 0 or 1 was recorded for the patients, and 0 to 3 prior chemotherapy regimens had been received by the patients. Blood samples were analyzed at 3 weeks after treatment start (second dose) and at 6 weeks after treatment start. Blood samples gave a median of approximately 150,000 T cells and 80,000 to 95,000 unique TCRs, with a median clonality of around 0.08. The study, an exploratory multi-omic analysis, examined somatic, immune and clinical correlates of response to PD-L1 blockade with atezolizumab in urothelial cancer. TCR sequencing covered pretreatment tumor samples and matched, serially collected peripheral blood taken before and after atezolizumab treatment. Durable clinical benefit was defined as a progression-free survival longer than 6 months, and TCR features were additionally tested against progression-free survival and overall survival. In the same patients, whole exome sequencing and RNA sequencing of pretreatment tumors were performed in addition to TCR sequencing. Roughly 9 patients reached durable clinical benefit, while fewer than 25 patients did not. Some 30 patients had pretreatment blood TCR-seq, roughly 25 had at least one posttreatment blood collection, and roughly 25 had tumor TCR-seq. Summary of the overall study and its limitations: Improved progression-free and overall survival was associated with having pretreatment peripheral blood TCR clonality below the median. Because of the small sample size (n ≈ 30) and the many exploratory analyses performed, the results are intended to be regarded as hypothesis-generating. At 3 weeks after the start of treatment, tumor-associated TCR clones in peripheral blood had expanded more in patients with durable benefit (n ≈ 23, p = 0.022).

The input for sequencing was PBMCs, taken around atezolizumab (anti-PD-L1) treatment. The sequence was obtained from a man aged 65 to 85 with urothelial cancer.

The sequenced DNA is TGTGCCAGCAGCCAGGGCCGACAGAATTTGAACACTGAAGCTTTCTTT. It specifies CASSQGRQNLNTEAFF. The chain uses TRBV4-2 and TRBJ1-1; the best D guess is TRBD1, with 5 bases matching. The germline V gene sets CDR1 to LGHNA and CDR2 to YNFKEQ. Trimming costs V 3 bases and J 0 bases, and their ends lie 14 bases apart. The cysteine opens and the phenylalanine closes a CDR3 of 16 amino acids. Only the CDR3 part of the read is kept: 48 bases, read in frame from the first base.